Listed below are T cell receptor beta chains from one sample, sequenced in a study of tumor and adjacent non-tumor tissue in lung cancer. TCRdb fed the multiplex PCR reads into MiXCR, producing one record per CDR3 protein. The repertoire includes approximately 76,000 distinct CDR3 sequences, 65% to 75% of them detected once, and around 12% sits in the top ten. The specimen sequenced was lung tumor tissue. These receptors were taken from a woman aged 70 to 79 with non-small cell lung cancer. CDR3s include the opening cysteine and the closing phenylalanine or tryptophan. A D gene is named only where the DNA matches it firmly. Rows may omit the clone size; those that give it use once, few, many or a size class.

-	TRBJ2-3	TRBV12-3/TRBV12-4	-	CASSGGLLIADTQYF	TGTGCCAGCAGCGGAGGGCTCTTAATCGCAGATACGCAGTATTTT
-	TRBJ2-7	TRBV29-1	-	CIVESEPEQYF	TGCATCGTTGAAAGTGAACCCGAGCAGTACTTC
-	TRBJ1-1	TRBV6-5	-	CSSRQNGGLNTEAFF	TGTTCCAGCAGGCAGAATGGGGGGCTGAACACTGAAGCTTTCTTT
-	TRBJ2-1	TRBV11-3	TRBD2	CASTIASGSYNEQFF	TGTGCCAGTACCATAGCTAGCGGGAGCTACAATGAGCAGTTCTTC
-	TRBJ1-1	TRBV29-1	-	CSVESFGTPNGSLF	TGCAGCGTTGAAAGCTTTGGGACGCCCAATGGCTCTTTGTTT
few	TRBJ2-1	TRBV28	TRBD2	CASSPPGGSFNNEQFF	TGTGCCAGCAGTCCCCCGGGCGGGAGCTTTAACAATGAGCAGTTCTTC
-	TRBJ2-3	TRBV29-1	-	CSVLPLGWGSTDTQYF	TGTAGCGTTCTCCCACTAGGGTGGGGGAGCACAGATACGCAGTATTTT
-	TRBJ2-7	TRBV29-1	TRBD2	CSVSGTETYEQYF	TGCAGCGTTAGCGGGACTGAGACTTACGAGCAGTACTTC
-	TRBJ2-5	TRBV4-1	-	CASSQDPDCGETQYF	TGCGCGAGCAGCCAGGATCCGGACTGCGGGGAGACCCAGTACTTC
-	TRBJ1-5	TRBV4-1	-	CASSQIGGDSNQPLHF	TGCGCCAGCAGCCAGATAGGGGGGGATAGCAATCAGCCCCTGCATTTT
many	TRBJ2-7	TRBV4-1	TRBD2	CASSPELAVYYEQYF	TGCGCCAGCAGCCCAGAACTAGCGGTATACTACGAGCAGTACTTC
many	TRBJ2-5	TRBV12-3/TRBV12-4	-	CASALNLGGQETQYF	TGTGCCAGCGCACTAAACTTAGGGGGCCAAGAGACCCAGTACTTC
-	TRBJ2-7	TRBV4-1	-	CASSQDRQAYEQYF	TGCGCCAGCAGCCAAGACAGGCAGGCCTACGAACAGTACTTC
-	TRBJ1-2	TRBV28	TRBD1	CASILTGQRAGYGYTF	TGTGCCAGCATATTGACGGGACAGAGGGCAGGATATGGCTACACCTTC
-	TRBJ2-2	TRBV11-3	-	CASSPYQSTSKTGELLF	TGTGCCAGCAGCCCCTATCAATCGACATCGAAGACCGGGGAGCTGCTTTTT
-	TRBJ2-1	TRBV6-6	TRBD2	CASRLTSRMHNEQFF	TGTGCCAGCCGTCTGACTAGCAGGATGCACAATGAGCAGTTCTTC
many	TRBJ2-6	TRBV4-1	-	CASSQGDWSSGANVLTF	TGCGCCAGCAGCCAGGGGGACTGGAGCTCTGGGGCCAACGTCCTGACTTTC
many	TRBJ2-5	TRBV24-1	-	CATSALGGSRETQYF	TGTGCCACCAGTGCCCTGGGGGGATCGAGAGAGACCCAGTACTTC
-	TRBJ1-1	TRBV6-5	-	CDSSSSGRQKAFF	TGTGACAGCAGTTCTAGCGGCCGCCAAAAAGCTTTCTTT
-	TRBJ1-5	TRBV29-1	-	CRVRGVGNQPQHF	TGCAGGGTCAGGGGTGTTGGCAATCAGCCCCAGCACTTT
-	TRBJ2-1	TRBV4-2	-	CASSQGNSDYNEQFF	TGTGCCAGCAGCCAGGGGAATAGCGACTACAATGAGCAGTTCTTC
few	TRBJ2-1	TRBV18	-	CVSSPGGVEQFF	TGTGTCAGTTCACCAGGGGGGGTTGAGCAGTTCTTC
-	TRBJ2-3	TRBV29-1	TRBD2	CSVEVGTNIDTQYF	TGTAGCGTTGAAGTGGGGACTAATATAGATACGCAGTATTTT
-	TRBJ2-3	TRBV4-2	-	CASSRDRTADTQYF	TGTGCCAGCAGCCGAGATCGTACCGCAGATACACAGTATTTT
once	TRBJ2-1	TRBV12-3/TRBV12-4	-	CANSLGVRDEHFF	TGTGCCAACAGCTTGGGAGTTCGAGATGAGCACTTCTTC
-	TRBJ2-7	TRBV7-2	-	CASSRTLRAHDRYEQYF	TGTGCCAGCAGCCGAACATTGAGGGCTCATGACCGCTACGAGCAGTACTTC
-	TRBJ2-7	TRBV5-4	TRBD2	CASSLVLTSGTYEQYF	TGTGCCAGCAGTTTGGTCTTGACTAGCGGAACATACGAGCAGTACTTC
medium-sized	TRBJ2-7	TRBV7-9	-	CASSSTYEQYF	TGTGCCAGCAGTTCGACCTACGAGCAGTACTTC
-	TRBJ2-7	TRBV29-1	-	CSVVLGESLSYERYF	TGCAGCGTGGTCCTAGGAGAGTCCCTATCCTATGAGCGGTACTTC
-	TRBJ2-1	TRBV5-1	-	CASSQTPSSDEQFF	TGCGCCAGCAGCCAAACCCCCTCTAGCGACGAGCAGTTCTTC
-	TRBJ2-7	TRBV29-1	TRBD2	CSIGLDVTIGRYEQYF	TGCAGCATTGGCCTTGACGTGACTATCGGGAGGTACGAGCAGTACTTC
-	TRBJ2-3	TRBV5-6	-	CASSLGMGRYTQLF	TGTGCCAGCAGCTTGGGAATGGGGAGATATACGCAGCTTTTT
-	TRBJ1-2	TRBV2	-	CASILSQGGVDYGYTF	TGTGCCAGCATATTATCCCAGGGAGGAGTAGACTATGGCTACACCTTC
-	TRBJ2-3	TRBV11-3	-	CASSLLKADMQNF	TGTGCCAGCAGCTTACTCAAGGCAGATATGCAGAATTTT
-	TRBJ2-7	TRBV28	TRBD2	CASTNGLAGAYEQYF	TGTGCCAGCACCAACGGACTAGCGGGTGCCTACGAGCAGTACTTC
-	TRBJ2-1	TRBV4-2	TRBD2	CANSARSSSGESPYNEQFF	TGTGCCAACAGCGCTCGGTCTTCAAGCGGGGAGAGCCCCTACAATGAGCAGTTCTTC